The TCR beta chain described here comes from a study of shared clonotypes between healthy human individuals. About the study: Aged between 18 and 49, the donors were two women and a few men.

Deep-level running was used for the assay. Generated by immunoSEQ multiplex PCR, the TCRdb table keeps only in-frame clones and is missing some. This table holds hundreds of thousands of clones, around 79% found once. With unsorted samples, genomic DNA was obtained from 100 million or so PBMCs. The sample comprised PBMCs. This TCR was sampled from a woman aged 40 to 50 in good health. Some clones in this sample may be carry-over from other donors' samples.

CDR3: CASSRITSYNEQFF. The CDR3 DNA reads as TGTGCCAGCAGCCGAATTACTAGTTACAATGAGCAGTTCTTC. The J gene is TRBJ2-1, the V gene TRBV6-5; tentative D call: TRBD2 (5 bases). The germline V and J ends were trimmed by 6 bases and 4 bases, with 13 bases remaining between them. Looked up from germline, CDR1 is MNHEY and CDR2 is SVGAGI. The CDR3 loop spans 14 amino acids.